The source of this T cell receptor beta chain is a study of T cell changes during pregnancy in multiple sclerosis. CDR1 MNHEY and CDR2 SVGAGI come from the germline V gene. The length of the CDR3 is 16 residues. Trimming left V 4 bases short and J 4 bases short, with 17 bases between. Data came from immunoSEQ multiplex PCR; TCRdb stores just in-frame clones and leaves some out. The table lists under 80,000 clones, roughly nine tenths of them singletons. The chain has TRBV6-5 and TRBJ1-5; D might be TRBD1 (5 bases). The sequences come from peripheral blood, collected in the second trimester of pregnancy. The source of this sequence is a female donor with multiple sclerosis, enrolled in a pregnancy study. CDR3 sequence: CASSWGGGGANQPQHF. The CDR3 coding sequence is TGTGCCAGCAGTTGGGGCGGCGGTGGGGCAAATCAGCCCCAGCATTTT.